This T cell receptor beta chain was recorded in a study of blood T cell repertoires in COVID-19. Study-wide context: Collection of acute and convalescent COVID-19 samples took place in the United States, Italy and Spain. Nucleic acid was either cDNA or gDNA, and it came from T cells, B-cell-depleted T cells, or PBMCs.

The authors' processing: Estimates of nucleated cell counts were drawn from the amplification of reference gene primers. Using immunoSEQ multiplex PCR, the repertoire was profiled, and TCRdb retains in-frame clones only, with some absent. Clonal size and the V and J genes are those of that table, whereas D and trimming came from the DNA. The top ten hold around 3.4% of the sample, which has over 110,000 clones, 75% to 90% seen once. The germline V gene has CDR1 LGHDT and CDR2 YNNKEL (reference sequence). Trimming took 1 base from V and 6 from J; bases not matched to a gene: 12. The CDR3 has 17 amino acids.

J is TRBJ2-7 and V is TRBV3-1 (or the pseudogene TRBV3-2), with TRBD2 identical over 10 bases. The clonotype originates from an older man who had recovered from COVID-19. The sample taken for sequencing was peripheral blood. The chain's CDR3 is CASSQALKGGLASEQYF. The CDR3 coding sequence is TGTGCCAGCAGCCAAGCTTTGAAAGGGGGACTAGCGAGCGAGCAGTACTTC.